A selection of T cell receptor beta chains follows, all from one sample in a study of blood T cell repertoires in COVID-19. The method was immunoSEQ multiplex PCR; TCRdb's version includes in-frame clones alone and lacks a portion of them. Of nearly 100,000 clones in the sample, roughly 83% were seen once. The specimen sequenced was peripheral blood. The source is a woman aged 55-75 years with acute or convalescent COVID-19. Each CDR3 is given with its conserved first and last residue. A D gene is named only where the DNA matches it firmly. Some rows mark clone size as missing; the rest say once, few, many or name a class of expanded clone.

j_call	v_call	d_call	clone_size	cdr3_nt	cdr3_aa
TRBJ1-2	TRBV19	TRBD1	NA	TGTGCCAGTACCAATAGCCCTCAGGGGGCGAGGGGCTACACCTTC	CASTNSPQGARGYTF
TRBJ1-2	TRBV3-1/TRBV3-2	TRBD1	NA	TGTGCCAGCAGCCAAGATAGAGGGACAGGCAGGGGCTATGGCTACACCTTC	CASSQDRGTGRGYGYTF
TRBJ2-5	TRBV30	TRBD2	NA	TGTGCCTGGACGTTGGGACTAGAAATAGAGACCCAGTACTTC	CAWTLGLEIETQYF
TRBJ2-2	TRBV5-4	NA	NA	TGTGCCAGCAGCCCCCGGCCAGCAGGGTCCCCCGGGGAGCTGTTTTTT	CASSPRPAGSPGELFF
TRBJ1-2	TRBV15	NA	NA	TGTGCCACCAGCCGTCCGGGACACGCTGGCTACACCTTC	CATSRPGHAGYTF
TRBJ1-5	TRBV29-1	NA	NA	TGCAGCGTTCCCGGGTTCGGAAATCAGCCCCAGCATTTT	CSVPGFGNQPQHF
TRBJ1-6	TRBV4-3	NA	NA	TGCGCCAGCAGCCAAGAGCCAGGGTCTGGCTCACCCCTCCACTTT	CASSQEPGSGSPLHF
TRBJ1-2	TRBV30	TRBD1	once	TGTGCCTGGAGTGAATCAGGGGGCTACTATGGCTACACCTTC	CAWSESGGYYGYTF
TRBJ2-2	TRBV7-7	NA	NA	TGTGCTAGCAGTAGAGGGGGCACCGGGGAGCTGTTTTTT	CASSRGGTGELFF
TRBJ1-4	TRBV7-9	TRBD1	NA	TGTGCCAGCAGCTTAGCTGGCAGGGGGTATGAAAAACTGTTTTTT	CASSLAGRGYEKLFF
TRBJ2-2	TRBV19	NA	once	TGTGCCAGTAGTATGCGAGCGAACACCGGGGAGCTGTTTTTT	CASSMRANTGELFF
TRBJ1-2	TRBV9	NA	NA	TGTGCCAGCAGCGTAGGGGAGGGGAGCCATAGAAAAGCTAACTATGGCTACACCTTC	CASSVGEGSHRKANYGYTF
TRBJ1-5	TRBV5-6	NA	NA	TGTGCCAGCAGCCGGCGGCGGACAAGCAATCAGCCCCAGCATTTT	CASSRRRTSNQPQHF
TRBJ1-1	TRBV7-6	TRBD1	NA	TGTGCCAGCAGCCTACCGGGACAGGGGGCTGAAGCTTTCTTT	CASSLPGQGAEAFF
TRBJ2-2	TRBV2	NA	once	TGTGCCAGCAGTCTCTGGCAGAACACCGGGGAGCTGTTTTTT	CASSLWQNTGELFF
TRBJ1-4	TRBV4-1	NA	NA	TGCGCCAGCAGCGATACTTTGACAGGACTGTTTTTT	CASSDTLTGLFF
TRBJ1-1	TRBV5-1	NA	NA	TGCGCCAGCAGCCTCTCCCGGACAGCAAACACTGAAGCTTTCTTT	CASSLSRTANTEAFF
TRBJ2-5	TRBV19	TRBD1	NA	TGTGCCAGTAGTAAAGCTGCAGGGACAGGGTTCGAGACCCAGTACTTC	CASSKAAGTGFETQYF
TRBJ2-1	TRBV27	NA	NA	TGTGCCAGCCATGAGCAGGGGTGGTTCAATGAGCAGTTCTTC	CASHEQGWFNEQFF
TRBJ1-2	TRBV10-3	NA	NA	TGTGCCATCAGTGGGGATACAGGGTCCTATGGCTACACCTTC	CAISGDTGSYGYTF
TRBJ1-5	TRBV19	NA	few	TGTGCCAGTAGTAACAGGGTGGGGGGCAATCAGCCCCAGCATTTT	CASSNRVGGNQPQHF
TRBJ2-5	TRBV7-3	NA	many	TGTGCCAGCAGCACTGGAGTCGGGACCCAGTACTTC	CASSTGVGTQYF
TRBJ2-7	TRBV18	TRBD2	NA	TGTGCCAGCTCACGGAGCGGGGGGACCTACGAGCAGTACTTC	CASSRSGGTYEQYF
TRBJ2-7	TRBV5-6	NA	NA	TGTGCCAGCAGCTTCAGACGGGGTGCCTACGAGCAGTACTTC	CASSFRRGAYEQYF
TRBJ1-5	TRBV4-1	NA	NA	TGCGCCAGCAGCCAAGATAGCGGCAGAATCAATCAGCCCCAGCATTTT	CASSQDSGRINQPQHF
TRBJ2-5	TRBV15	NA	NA	TGTGCCACCAGCAGGCGACTAAACCAAGAGACCCAGTACTTC	CATSRRLNQETQYF
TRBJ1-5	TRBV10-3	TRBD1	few	TGTGCCATCAGACCCACAGGGGATGGCAATCAGCCCCAGCATTTT	CAIRPTGDGNQPQHF
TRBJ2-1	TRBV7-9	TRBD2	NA	TGTGCCAGCAGACATACTAGCGGCTCCTACAATGAGCAGTTCTTC	CASRHTSGSYNEQFF
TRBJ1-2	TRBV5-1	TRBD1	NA	TGCGCCAGCACCCAGGACAGGGCGGGCACCTATGGCTACACCTTC	CASTQDRAGTYGYTF
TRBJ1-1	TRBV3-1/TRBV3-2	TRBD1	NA	TGTGCCAGCAGCCGACACTTCGACAGGGTTAAAACTGAAGCTTTCTTT	CASSRHFDRVKTEAFF
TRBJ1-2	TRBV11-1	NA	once	TGTGCCAGCAGCTTAGGAGGGTTCTATGGCTACACCTTC	CASSLGGFYGYTF
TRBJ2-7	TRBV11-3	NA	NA	TGTGCCAGCAGCTTACCAGGGGTCGAGCAGTACTTC	CASSLPGVEQYF